The rows below give T cell receptor beta chains drawn from one sample of a study of cytomegalovirus exposure and HLA in healthy donors. TCRdb keeps only in-frame clones here, not all; method: immunoSEQ multiplex PCR. The sample records some 160,000 clones, roughly 10% being singletons. The source material was PBMCs. These receptors originate from a male donor in good health and CMV-seronegative. The CDR3 runs from the conserved cysteine through the conserved F or W. The D gene is left open where the match is weak. Part of the rows lack a size; the others show once, few, many or a class for expanded clones.

TRBD1 | TRBJ2-5 | NA | TRBV7-6 | CASSLVLTGARETQYF | TGTGCCAGCAGCTTAGTCCTAACAGGGGCGCGAGAGACCCAGTACTTC
TRBD1 | TRBJ1-5 | few | TRBV27 | CASSAGTGYMISNQPQHF | TGTGCCAGCAGTGCAGGGACAGGGTATATGATAAGCAATCAGCCCCAGCATTTT
NA | TRBJ2-1 | few | TRBV2 | CASRRGGSGYNEQFF | TGTGCCAGCAGACGGGGTGGTTCGGGTTACAATGAGCAGTTCTTC
NA | TRBJ1-1 | NA | TRBV2 | CASSDITEAFF | TGTGCCAGCAGTGACATCACTGAAGCTTTCTTT
TRBD2 | TRBJ2-7 | NA | TRBV28 | CASSPPRYGLALGYEQYF | TGTGCCAGCAGTCCCCCCCGCTACGGACTAGCTTTAGGCTACGAGCAGTACTTC
TRBD2 | TRBJ2-7 | NA | TRBV14 | CASSPQGLGRGGVSYEQYF | TGTGCCAGCAGCCCCCAAGGCCTCGGGCGGGGGGGAGTCTCCTACGAGCAGTACTTC
NA | TRBJ2-1 | NA | TRBV7-8 | CASSLVRSSYNEQFF | TGTGCCAGCAGCTTAGTTCGGAGCTCCTACAATGAGCAGTTCTTC
NA | TRBJ1-1 | few | TRBV6-1 | CASSGRENTEAFF | TGTGCCAGCAGTGGCAGGGAAAACACTGAAGCTTTCTTT
NA | TRBJ2-7 | few | TRBV27 | CATYTGYEQYF | TGTGCCACGTACACAGGCTACGAGCAGTACTTC
NA | TRBJ2-2 | few | TRBV7-3 | CASSKEGVLNTGELFF | TGTGCCAGCAGCAAAGAGGGGGTACTGAACACCGGGGAGCTGTTTTTT
TRBD2 | TRBJ2-3 | NA | TRBV5-1 | CASSFKTSGSSDTQYF | TGCGCCAGCAGCTTCAAAACTAGCGGGAGTTCCGATACGCAGTATTTT
TRBD2 | TRBJ2-1 | few | TRBV7-9 | CASSGLGYNEQFF | TGTGCCAGCAGTGGACTAGGGTACAATGAGCAGTTCTTC
TRBD2 | TRBJ2-7 | NA | TRBV28 | CASSSLAGFYEQYF | TGTGCCAGCAGTTCTCTAGCGGGTTTTTACGAGCAGTACTTC
NA | TRBJ2-1 | NA | TRBV28 | CASKRRDSSYNEQFF | TGTGCCAGTAAAAGGAGGGATAGCTCCTACAATGAGCAGTTCTTC
NA | TRBJ2-3 | few | TRBV4-3 | CASSSSTNPSTDTQYF | TGCGCCAGCAGTTCAAGTACAAATCCTAGCACAGATACGCAGTATTTT
NA | TRBJ1-1 | few | TRBV30 | CAWSPSSGRAFF | TGTGCCTGGAGTCCCTCCTCTGGGCGAGCTTTCTTT
TRBD2 | TRBJ2-7 | few | TRBV7-9 | CASRPGTSREQYF | TGTGCCAGCAGACCCGGGACTAGTAGAGAGCAGTACTTC
NA | TRBJ1-5 | NA | TRBV2 | CASSVQSNQPQHF | TGTGCCAGCAGTGTCCAGAGCAATCAGCCCCAGCATTTT
NA | TRBJ2-7 | few | TRBV5-6 | CASSLFLRQGSEQYF | TGTGCCAGCAGCTTGTTTCTTCGCCAGGGCAGCGAGCAGTACTTC
NA | TRBJ1-2 | NA | TRBV28 | CASSFQGISRVNGYTF | TGTGCCAGCAGTTTTCAGGGAATCAGCAGGGTTAATGGCTACACCTTC
NA | TRBJ1-2 | NA | TRBV6-6 | CASSLLDTSSGYTF | TGTGCCAGCAGCCTCCTGGACACCAGTTCTGGCTACACCTTC
TRBD1 | TRBJ1-1 | NA | TRBV5-8 | CASSQDRGIDNTEAFF | TGTGCCAGCAGCCAGGACAGGGGGATAGATAACACTGAAGCTTTCTTT